This T cell receptor beta chain emerged from a study of blood T cells in healthy people across ages. Primers used in a second PCR of roughly 6 to 11 cycles were a sample-barcoded 5' primer and a J-beta primer mix. From the 5' RACE reads, TCRdb called clonotypes with MiXCR, one entry per CDR3 protein. The table records some 880,000 distinct CDR3 sequences, roughly 34% of them present only once. Peripheral blood, about 10 milliliters per donor, was collected. Extraction of total RNA produced a minimum of 5.5 micrograms from each sample. The sample taken for sequencing was blood. This receptor was obtained from a man younger than 35 in good health.

DNA for the CDR3: TGCAGTGCTAGAGATAGGGCCGTAGGGGTAGATACAGATACGCAGTATTTT. This gives the protein CSARDRAVGVDTDTQYF. V is TRBV20-1 and J is TRBJ2-3, with D maybe TRBD1 (5 bases). The CDR3 covers 17 residues. Germline V gives CDR1 DFQATT, CDR2 SNEGSKA (reference sequence). Trimming took off 0 bases at V and 3 bases at J, with 19 bases between the two ends.